The entry that follows covers one T cell receptor (beta chain) sequence. These data come from a study of monozygotic twins with inflammatory bowel disease. The CDR3 sequence is 14 residues long. Using the 5' RACE reads, TCRdb records one entry per CDR3 protein without DNA. The listing records hundreds of thousands of distinct CDR3 sequences. What was sequenced was blood. The origin of this receptor is a human donor with ulcerative colitis or Crohn's disease, or a healthy co-twin of an affected twin (not recorded which). This sequence joins TRBV12-3 or TRBV12-4 and TRBJ1-5. This CDR3 is CASGRGASNQPQHF.